This T cell receptor (beta chain) was captured by sequencing in a study of post-analysis software for immune sequencing data. Study-level results: There were roughly 5 TRBV segments more frequent in patients than controls, and TRBV5-6, TRBV5-1 and TRBV20-1 were among them.

The TCR beta cDNA libraries carried unique molecular identifiers. A single record per CDR3 protein comes from TCRdb applying MiXCR to the PCR reads. The sample includes hundreds of thousands of distinct CDR3 sequences, under 70% of them seen just once. The CDR3 is made up of 14 amino acids. Germline V gene data show CDR1 as SGDLS and CDR2 as YYNGEE. Between the trimmed V and J ends, which lost 0 bases and 6 bases, there was a span of 11 bases. Details on this clonotype: Its antigen is still unknown.

The genes are TRBV9 and TRBJ2-3, with D possibly matching TRBD1 (6 bases). This clonotype originated in a girl under 18 with multiple sclerosis. Specimen: blood. DNA for the CDR3: TGTGCCAGCAGCGTAGGGAACAGGGCGGATACGCAGTATTTT. Its translation: CASSVGNRADTQYF.